Listed below are T cell receptor beta chains from one sample, sequenced in a study of T cell responses to AZD1222 COVID-19 vaccine. Using immunoSEQ multiplex PCR, the repertoire was profiled, and TCRdb retains in-frame clones only, with some absent. The table records about 130,000 clones, over 85% of them present only once. Specimen: peripheral blood, collected on day 0 of AZD1222 vaccination. Receptors originate from an adult in good health. CDR3s include the opening cysteine and the closing phenylalanine or tryptophan. D genes are given only for firm matches. Not every row has a clone size; where given, it reads once, few, many or a size class.

TRBJ1-1 | NA | NA | TRBV5-1 | TGCGCCAGCAGCTTGGCACTCATGAACACTGAAGCTTTCTTT | CASSLALMNTEAFF
TRBJ2-1 | NA | NA | TRBV3-1/TRBV3-2 | TGTGCCAGCAGCCCACTTTCGGCGAACAATGAGCAGTTCTTC | CASSPLSANNEQFF
TRBJ2-5 | NA | NA | TRBV19 | TGTGCCAGTACCGAGAGAGGGGGGCCGGGCTCCCAAGAGACCCAGTACTTC | CASTERGGPGSQETQYF
TRBJ2-2 | NA | NA | TRBV21-1 | TGTGCCAGCAGCAAAGGGTCCAGCGGGCCAACCGGGGAGCTGTTTTTT | CASSKGSSGPTGELFF
TRBJ1-6 | TRBD1 | NA | TRBV7-2 | TGTGCCAGCAGCGCCAGGACAGGGGCACGGTCACCCCTCCACTTT | CASSARTGARSPLHF
TRBJ2-5 | NA | NA | TRBV30 | TGTGCCTGGACCCGGGCCGGGCCCCAGAGGGGAGAGACCCAGTACTTC | CAWTRAGPQRGETQYF
TRBJ2-7 | NA | NA | TRBV5-1 | TGCGCCAGCAGCTTCCGGGACACGTCCTACGAGCAGTACTTC | CASSFRDTSYEQYF
TRBJ1-1 | NA | NA | TRBV6-1 | TGTGCCAGCAGTGAAGCACTTCTTGACCAACAAGCTTTCTTT | CASSEALLDQQAFF
TRBJ2-7 | NA | once | TRBV28 | TGTGCCAGCAGTTTACGACAAGACCTCTACGAGCAGTACTTC | CASSLRQDLYEQYF
TRBJ2-1 | TRBD1 | NA | TRBV19 | TGTGCCAGTAGTATAGACGGGACAGTAGGTAATGAGCAGTTCTTC | CASSIDGTVGNEQFF
TRBJ2-2 | NA | NA | TRBV19 | TGTGCCAGTAGTATTGAGGTTAACACCGGGGAGCTGTTTTTT | CASSIEVNTGELFF
TRBJ2-1 | TRBD2 | NA | TRBV28 | TGTGCCAGCAGTTATTCCGTTGGGACTAAAACTCGGGGCTCCTACAATGAGCAGTTCTTC | CASSYSVGTKTRGSYNEQFF
TRBJ1-2 | TRBD1 | NA | TRBV18 | TGTGCCAGCGGACAGGACAGGACATATGGCTACACCTTC | CASGQDRTYGYTF
TRBJ1-5 | NA | NA | TRBV6-6 | TGTGCCAGCACCCTAGAGGGGGGGCGTAATCAGCCCCAGCATTTT | CASTLEGGRNQPQHF
TRBJ2-7 | TRBD1 | NA | TRBV5-4 | TGTGCCAGCAGCTTGGGCCCGCAGGGGGTTGGAAACGAGCAGTACTTC | CASSLGPQGVGNEQYF
TRBJ2-3 | NA | NA | TRBV29-1 | TGCAGCGTTGAATCCGGGACCGGGGATACGCAGTATTTT | CSVESGTGDTQYF
TRBJ2-6 | NA | NA | TRBV6-5 | TGTGCCAGCAGGACGGCCCAGACCGGGGCCAACGTCCTGACTTTC | CASRTAQTGANVLTF
TRBJ1-1 | NA | NA | TRBV3-1/TRBV3-2 | TGTGCCAGCAGCCAAGCCTTGCCGAACACTGAAGCTTTCTTT | CASSQALPNTEAFF
TRBJ1-1 | TRBD1 | NA | TRBV11-2 | TGTGCCAGCAGCTACGGGACAGGGGTACCTGAAGCTTTCTTT | CASSYGTGVPEAFF
TRBJ1-1 | NA | few | TRBV27 | TGTGCCAGCAGTTTGGGACGGAACACTGAAGCTTTCTTT | CASSLGRNTEAFF
TRBJ1-2 | NA | once | TRBV20-1 | TGCAGTGGGTCCGGGGCCGGTGGCTACACCTTC | CSGSGAGGYTF
TRBJ2-1 | NA | NA | TRBV19 | TGTGCCAGTAGTATGAACCGGGATCCGAGGAATGAGCAGTTCTTC | CASSMNRDPRNEQFF
TRBJ2-4 | NA | NA | TRBV27 | TGTGCCAGCAGTTTATCTCCCGGGATGAAAAACATTCAGTACTTC | CASSLSPGMKNIQYF
TRBJ1-2 | NA | NA | TRBV11-2 | TGTGCCAGCAGCTTAGTAGGGACCTATGGCTACACCTTC | CASSLVGTYGYTF